This T cell receptor beta chain originates from a study of blood T cell repertoires in COVID-19. Study details: Sites across the United States, Italy and Spain contributed samples from acute and convalescent COVID-19.

Sequenced by immunoSEQ multiplex PCR; TCRdb stores in-frame clones only, minus some. The repertoire holds about 16,000 clones, with roughly nine tenths as singletons. The source is a man aged 55 to 70 with acute or convalescent COVID-19. The sequenced sample was peripheral blood.

Here the CDR3 reads CARRDRGHEQYF. The CDR3 DNA is TGTGCCAGGCGAGACAGGGGCCACGAGCAGTACTTC. The rearrangement links TRBV7-9 to TRBJ2-7; TRBD1 matches at 8 bases. The CDR3 has 12 amino acids. Germline loops: CDR1 SEHNR, CDR2 FQNEAQ (reference sequence). The junction had 6 bases not matched to a gene; V was cut back by 9 bases and J by 5 bases.